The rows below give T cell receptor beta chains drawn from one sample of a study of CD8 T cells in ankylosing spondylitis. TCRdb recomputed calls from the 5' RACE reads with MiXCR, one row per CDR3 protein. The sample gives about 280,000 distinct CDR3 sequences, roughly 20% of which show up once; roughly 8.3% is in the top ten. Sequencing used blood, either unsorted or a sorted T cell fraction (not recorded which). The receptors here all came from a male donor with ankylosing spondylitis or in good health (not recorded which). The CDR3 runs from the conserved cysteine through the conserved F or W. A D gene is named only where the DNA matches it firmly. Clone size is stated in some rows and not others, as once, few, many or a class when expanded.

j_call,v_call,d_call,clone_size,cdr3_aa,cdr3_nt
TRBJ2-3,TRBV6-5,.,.,CASSYSGGRTDTQYF,TGTGCCAGCAGTTACAGTGGGGGGCGCACAGATACGCAGTATTTT
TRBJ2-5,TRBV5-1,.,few,CASSLTQTKETQYF,TGCGCCAGCAGCTTGACACAGACTAAAGAGACCCAGTACTTC
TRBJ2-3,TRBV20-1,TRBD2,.,CSPAPVASGRESTDTQYF,TGCAGTCCTGCTCCGGTGGCTAGCGGGAGGGAAAGCACAGATACGCAGTATTTT
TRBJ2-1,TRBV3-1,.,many,CASSVGPYGNEQFF,TGTGCCAGCAGCGTCGGACCCTACGGTAATGAGCAGTTCTTC
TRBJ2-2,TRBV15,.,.,CATSRKTTGTGELFF,TGTGCCACCAGCAGAAAAACTACAGGGACCGGGGAGCTGTTTTTT
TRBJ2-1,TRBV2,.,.,CASSEAGGGRYNEQFF,TGTGCCAGCAGTGAAGCCGGAGGGGGCCGCTACAATGAGCAGTTCTTC
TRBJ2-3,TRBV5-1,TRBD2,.,CASSLPRAGVSTDTQYF,TGCGCCAGCAGCTTACCCAGAGCGGGGGTCTCCACAGATACGCAGTATTTT
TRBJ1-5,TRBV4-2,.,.,CASSQDPQGGDQPQHF,TGTGCCAGCAGCCAAGATCCACAGGGCGGGGATCAGCCCCAGCATTTT
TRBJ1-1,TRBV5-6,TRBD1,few,CASSLGSGGDTEAFF,TGTGCCAGCAGCTTGGGCTCAGGGGGGGACACTGAAGCTTTCTTT
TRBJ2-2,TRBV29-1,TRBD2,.,CSARLAGVIGTGELFF,TGCAGCGCCCGCTTAGCGGGAGTCATTGGGACCGGGGAGCTGTTTTTT
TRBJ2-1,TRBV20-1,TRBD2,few,CSAKTSGDYEQFF,TGCAGTGCTAAAACTAGCGGGGACTATGAGCAGTTCTTC
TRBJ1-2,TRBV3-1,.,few,CASSQGETYGYTF,TGTGCCAGCAGCCAAGGAGAAACCTATGGCTACACCTTC
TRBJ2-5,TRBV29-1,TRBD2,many,CSAGGSQETQYF,TGCAGCGCCGGGGGGAGCCAAGAGACCCAGTACTTC
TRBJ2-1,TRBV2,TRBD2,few,CASSVVAGGNEQFF,TGTGCCAGCAGTGTGGTAGCGGGAGGCAATGAGCAGTTCTTC